The T cell receptor beta chain under discussion was sequenced for a study of blood T cells in healthy people across ages. Findings of the study overall: Strong correlation existed between TCR beta diversity and naive T cell percentage.

A sample-barcoded 5' primer and a J-beta primer mix were used in a second PCR of roughly 7 to 11 cycles. Each cDNA molecule was tagged by a template-switch adaptor with 12 random nucleotides. All samples gave at least 2.5 million CDR3-containing paired-end reads. TCRdb re-called the 5' RACE reads through MiXCR, storing one row per CDR3 protein. In the table there are about a million distinct CDR3 sequences, 45% to 60% of which are singletons. To note about this clonotype: Its antigen is unknown.

CDR1 is SGHTA and CDR2 is FQGNSA in the germline V gene. V was clipped by 1 base and J by 4 bases, with 16 bases between them. The CDR3 covers 17 residues. The sample was blood. This TCR derives from a woman aged 55-69 years in good health. V is TRBV7-2 and J is TRBJ1-4; maybe TRBD1 (5 bases). CDR3 in DNA: TGTGCCAGCAGCTTAGTCCCAGGGACGGGAGTTAATGAAAAACTGTTTTTT. It specifies CASSLVPGTGVNEKLFF.